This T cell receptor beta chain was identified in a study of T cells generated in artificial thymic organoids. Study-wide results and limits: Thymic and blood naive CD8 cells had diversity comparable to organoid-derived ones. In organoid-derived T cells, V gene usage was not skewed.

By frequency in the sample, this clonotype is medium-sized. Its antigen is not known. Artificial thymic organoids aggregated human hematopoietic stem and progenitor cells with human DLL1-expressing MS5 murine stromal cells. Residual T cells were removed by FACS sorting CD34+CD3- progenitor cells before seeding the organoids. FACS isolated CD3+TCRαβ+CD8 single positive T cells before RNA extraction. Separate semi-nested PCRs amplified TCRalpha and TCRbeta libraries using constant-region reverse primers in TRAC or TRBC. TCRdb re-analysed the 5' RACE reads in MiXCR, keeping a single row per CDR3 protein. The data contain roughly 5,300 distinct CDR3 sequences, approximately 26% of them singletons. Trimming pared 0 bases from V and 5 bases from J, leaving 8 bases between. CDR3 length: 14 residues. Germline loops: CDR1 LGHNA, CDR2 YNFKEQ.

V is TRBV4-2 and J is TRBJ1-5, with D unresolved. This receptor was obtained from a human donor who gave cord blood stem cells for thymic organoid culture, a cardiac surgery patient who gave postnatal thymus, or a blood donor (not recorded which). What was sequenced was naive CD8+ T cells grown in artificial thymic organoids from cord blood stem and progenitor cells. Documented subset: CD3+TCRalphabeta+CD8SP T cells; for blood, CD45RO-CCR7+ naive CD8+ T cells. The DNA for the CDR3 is TGTGCCAGCAGCCAAGAAAGCCGGCATCAGCCCCAGCATTTT. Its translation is CASSQESRHQPQHF.